These T cell receptor beta chains were read from a single sample in a study of Ad26.COV2.S vaccination and SARS-CoV-2 variants. The data were produced by immunoSEQ multiplex PCR, yet TCRdb's version contains in-frame clones alone and is incomplete. The table has about 410,000 clones, more than 85% seen once; the top ten hold 3.5%. Here the sequenced sample was peripheral blood, taken in a trial of Ad26.COV2.S vaccine versus placebo. These receptors were taken from a person aged 18-60 years who received the Ad26.COV2.S COVID-19 vaccine or a placebo. Each CDR3 is given with its conserved first and last residue. A D gene is named only where the DNA matches it firmly. Rows give clone size only sometimes, using once, few, many, or a class for an expanded clone.

cdr3_length j_call v_call clone_size d_call cdr3_nt cdr3_aa
16 TRBJ1-4 TRBV11-3 - - TGTGCCAGCAGCTTCCCGGGACAAATTTTCCCTGAAAAACTGTTTTTT CASSFPGQIFPEKLFF
19 TRBJ2-1 TRBV7-2 - TRBD2 TGTGCCAGCAGCTTAGAAGGGACTAGCGGGGGGTCCGAATCCAATGAGCAGTTCTTC CASSLEGTSGGSESNEQFF
16 TRBJ2-3 TRBV3-1/TRBV3-2 - TRBD2 TGTGCCAGCAGCCAAGATTTGGCGGGGGGGCCAGATACGCAGTATTTT CASSQDLAGGPDTQYF
15 TRBJ2-2 TRBV6-6 once TRBD1 TGTGCCAGCAGCGACAGGGGGCTTTACACCGGGGAGCTGTTTTTT CASSDRGLYTGELFF
16 TRBJ2-3 TRBV5-1 - - TGCGCCAGCACCCAGGGGTCGGCTCCTAACACAGATACGCAGTATTTT CASTQGSAPNTDTQYF
14 TRBJ1-4 TRBV19 - TRBD1 TGTGCCAGTAGGGCGTGGACAGGGGGCGAAAAACTGTTTTTT CASRAWTGGEKLFF
14 TRBJ2-3 TRBV2 once - TGTGCCGCCCCGGCTAGCCGATCCACAGATACGCAGTATTTT CAAPASRSTDTQYF
16 TRBJ2-1 TRBV3-1/TRBV3-2 once - TGTGCCAGCAGCCAAGATGAAGGGGGCTCCTACAATGAGCAGTTCTTC CASSQDEGGSYNEQFF
13 TRBJ1-5 TRBV30 once - TGTGCCTGGAGTCCAGGGCGCAATCAGCCCCAGCATTTT CAWSPGRNQPQHF
17 TRBJ2-3 TRBV3-1/TRBV3-2 - - TGTGCCAGCAGCCAAGATTGGGTAGGGGGAAGCACAGATACGCAGTATTTT CASSQDWVGGSTDTQYF
15 TRBJ2-2 TRBV5-1 - - TGCGCCAGCAGCTTGACCCTCCCTGGGACCGGGGAGCTGTTTTTT CASSLTLPGTGELFF
12 TRBJ2-1 TRBV7-6 - - TGTGCCAGCAGCTTAGTGTACAATGAGCAGTTCTTC CASSLVYNEQFF
15 TRBJ1-3 TRBV4-1 - - TGCGCCAGCAGCCAAGAAGGAGACTCTGGAAACACCATATATTTT CASSQEGDSGNTIYF
15 TRBJ1-6 TRBV6-5 - - TGTGCCAGCAGTTACTACGGGGCTGGGAATTCACCCCTCCACTTT CASSYYGAGNSPLHF
13 TRBJ1-4 TRBV30 - - TGTGCCTGGACCGATCTCCTAGGGGAAAAACTGTTTTTT CAWTDLLGEKLFF
14 TRBJ1-2 TRBV5-1 - - TGCGCCAGCAGCTTGGGGGACCCCAGGAATGGCTACACCTTC CASSLGDPRNGYTF
12 TRBJ1-4 TRBV2 - - TGTGCCAGTGCTGGGACTAATGAAAAACTGTTTTTT CASAGTNEKLFF
17 TRBJ2-7 TRBV21-1 - - TGTGCCAGCAGCACCCACCCGGACCGGCCCGTGATTTGGGAGCAGTACTTC CASSTHPDRPVIWEQYF
15 TRBJ2-3 TRBV19 - - TGTGCCAGTAGTATAGCTGGTCGGAGCACAGATACGCAGTATTTT CASSIAGRSTDTQYF
14 TRBJ2-3 TRBV6-1 - - TGTGCCAGCAGTGACGGGACGGTGGGAGATACGCAGTATTTT CASSDGTVGDTQYF
15 TRBJ2-7 TRBV5-5 - TRBD2 TGTGCCAGCAGCTTGGTGGGCGGGGGAGTCTCTGAGCAGTACTTC CASSLVGGGVSEQYF
14 TRBJ2-7 TRBV27 - - TGTGCCAGCAGTCCATACTCCAACCGCTACGAGCAGTACTTC CASSPYSNRYEQYF
16 TRBJ2-7 TRBV15 - TRBD1 TGTGCCACCAGCAGAGGCGCACAGGGGGAATCCTACGAGCAGTACTTC CATSRGAQGESYEQYF
11 TRBJ1-2 TRBV6-1 few - TGTGCCAGCAGTTTTCGGGACAGCTACACCTTC CASSFRDSYTF
15 TRBJ1-1 TRBV7-9 - - TGTGCCAGCAGCTTATGGGGCAGGGTCGGGACTGAAGCTTTCTTT CASSLWGRVGTEAFF
15 TRBJ2-5 TRBV4-3 - - TGCGCCAGCAGCCGACAAAGTAGCCCCCAAGAGACCCAGTACTTC CASSRQSSPQETQYF
14 TRBJ2-3 TRBV27 - - TGTGCCAGCAGCCGGCTAGTCTCCACAGATACGCAGTATTTT CASSRLVSTDTQYF
15 TRBJ1-1 TRBV5-1 - - TGCGCCAGCAGCTCCCTACAGGGAATGAACACTGAAGCTTTCTTT CASSSLQGMNTEAFF
15 TRBJ1-1 TRBV7-2 - TRBD1 TGTGCCAGCAGCTGGGCAGGGGGCCCGAACACTGAAGCTTTCTTT CASSWAGGPNTEAFF
18 TRBJ2-5 TRBV11-2 - TRBD2 TGTGCCAGCAGCTTACTGACTCGCGGGGGGCTATCTTTGAAGACCCAGTACTTC CASSLLTRGGLSLKTQYF
11 TRBJ2-3 TRBV10-3 - - TGTGCCATCGACGGAGAAGATACGCAGTATTTT CAIDGEDTQYF
12 TRBJ2-1 TRBV19 - - TGTGCCAGTAGTATTTATGGCTATGAGCAGTTCTTC CASSIYGYEQFF
13 TRBJ2-2 TRBV19 - TRBD2 TGTGCCAGTAGTGTACTAGCGGAGGGAGAGCTGTTTTTT CASSVLAEGELFF
11 TRBJ1-1 TRBV6-5 - - TGTGCCATCTCGGAGAACACTGAAGCTTTCTTT CAISENTEAFF
12 TRBJ1-2 TRBV29-1 - - TGCAGCGTTCAGGGACCCCAGGGGGGCTACACCTTC CSVQGPQGGYTF
14 TRBJ1-6 TRBV7-9 - - TGTGCCGGTGATGAGGGGATACAGAATTCACCCCTCCACTTT CAGDEGIQNSPLHF
17 TRBJ2-7 TRBV19 - - TGTGCCAGTAGTATAGCGGTGACAGGCCAGACCTCCTACGAGCAGTACTTC CASSIAVTGQTSYEQYF
18 TRBJ1-2 TRBV6-6 - TRBD1 TGTGCCAGCAGTCGAGGGACCGGGACAGGGGGCGTTGGCTATGGCTACACCTTC CASSRGTGTGGVGYGYTF
15 TRBJ1-1 TRBV6-5 - TRBD1 TGTGCCAGCACATACAGGGGGCCCCTGAACACTGAAGCTTTCTTT CASTYRGPLNTEAFF
15 TRBJ2-7 TRBV9 - TRBD1 TGTGCCAGCAGCCCCGGACAGGGGGCTTTCTACGAGCAGTACTTC CASSPGQGAFYEQYF
16 TRBJ1-4 TRBV19 - - TGTGCCAGTAGTATAGGAGGTAACCGTCATAATGAAAAACTGTTTTTT CASSIGGNRHNEKLFF
12 TRBJ1-3 TRBV23-1 - - TGCGCCAGCAAGGGATCTGGAAACACCATATATTTT CASKGSGNTIYF
13 TRBJ1-2 TRBV6-1 - - TGTGCCAGCAGTGAAACAGGCCCCTATGGCTACACCTTC CASSETGPYGYTF
15 TRBJ1-1 TRBV2 - - TGTGCCAGCATAGGGGAGCGGATAGGAAACACTGAAGCTTTCTTT CASIGERIGNTEAFF
13 TRBJ1-1 TRBV5-1 - - TGCGCCAGCAGCGCGGTTAGGGATACTGAAGCTTTCTTT CASSAVRDTEAFF
17 TRBJ1-5 TRBV15 - - TGTGCCACCAGCAGAGATCCAGGGGCGGGTAGCAATCAGCCCCAGCATTTT CATSRDPGAGSNQPQHF
15 TRBJ1-2 TRBV6-1 - TRBD1 TGTGCCAGCAGTGAAGCCGGGACAGGGGTTTATGGCTACACCTTC CASSEAGTGVYGYTF
14 TRBJ1-2 TRBV27 - - TGTGCCAGCCGGTTAAACAGAGCTAACTATGGCTACACCTTC CASRLNRANYGYTF
15 TRBJ2-1 TRBV2 - - TGTGCCAGTTCGTACGGGCCGAACTCCTACAATGAGCAGTTCTTC CASSYGPNSYNEQFF
14 TRBJ2-5 TRBV7-9 - - TGTGCCAGCAGCTTAGAAATGGAAACCTCCACGGGAAACTTC CASSLEMETSTGNF
15 TRBJ2-6 TRBV11-2 - - TGTGCCAGCAGCGGCCAGCGCTCTGGGGCCAACGTCCTGACTTTC CASSGQRSGANVLTF
13 TRBJ1-1 TRBV6-5 - - TGTGCCAGCAGTTACTCTGCGAACACTGAAGCTTTCTTT CASSYSANTEAFF
15 TRBJ1-2 TRBV27 once - TGTGCCGTTCTCAGTCCTAAAGGGGCTAACTATGGCTACACCTTC CAVLSPKGANYGYTF
14 TRBJ2-1 TRBV7-9 - TRBD1 TGTGCCAGCAGCCCGGGACAGGGGGCTAATGAGCAGTTCTTC CASSPGQGANEQFF